This TCR beta chain was captured in a study of CD4 T cells in relation to SARS-CoV-2 and coronaviruses. Study-level points and caveats: About 65% of donors had memory CD4+ clonotypes crossrecognizing SARS-CoV-2 and common cold coronavirus spike.

Naive and memory CD4+ T cells were separated from cryopreserved PBMCs. The CDR3 loop spans 15 amino acids. The germline V gene encodes CDR1 MNHEY and CDR2 SMNVEV (reference sequence). The V segment lost 0 bases and the J segment 12 bases; nucleotides outside the gene matches: 10. As to this clone: Antigen: not known.

Naive and memory CD4+ T cell DNA was deep-sequenced without culture. Sequenced by immunoSEQ multiplex PCR; TCRdb stores in-frame clones only, minus some. Here the sample spans approximately 50,000 clones, 92% being singletons. The TCR comes from an adult with COVID-19. The chain joins TRBV27 to TRBJ2-7; 11 bases are a match to TRBD2. Sample: naive CD4+ T cells from PBMCs. Noted subset: naive CD4+ T cells isolated by negative enrichment. The CDR3: CASSLSGTSGRQRYF. As DNA, the CDR3 is TGTGCCAGCAGTTTATCCGGGACTAGCGGCAGACAGCGGTACTTC.